Each of the 26 T cell receptor beta chains below was sequenced from the same sample in a study of blood T cell repertoires in COVID-19. Some clones are missing from TCRdb's copy, which holds only in-frame ones; the method was immunoSEQ multiplex PCR. The table lists about 100,000 clones, about 80% of them singletons. The specimen sequenced was peripheral blood. The receptors were sampled from a woman at least 80 years old with active or convalescent COVID-19.

The genes are TRBV5-1 and TRBJ2-1, with 7 bases that match TRBD2. Germline values: CDR1 SGHRS, CDR2 YFSETQ. This CDR3 region has 16 residues. The V segment lost 0 bases and the J segment 4 bases; nucleotides outside the gene matches: 7. DNA of the CDR3: TGCGCCAGCAGCTTGGTCCTAGCGGCCCAATACAATGAGCAGTTCTTC. Its translation: CASSLVLAAQYNEQFF.

The V and J genes are TRBV9 and TRBJ1-3; D remains ambiguous. V was trimmed by 6 bases and J by 3 bases, leaving 16 bases between them. Germline CDR1 reads SGDLS; CDR2 reads YYNGEE. This CDR3 region has 15 residues. This CDR3 reads CASTSGPILGNTIYF. CDR3 nucleotides: TGTGCCAGCACCTCTGGGCCTATACTTGGAAACACCATATATTTT. Based on the CDR3 plus reference TRBV9 and TRBJ1-3, the full variable domain is DSGVTQTPKHLITATGQRVTLRCSPRSGDLSVYWYQQSLDQGLQFLIQYYNGEERAKGNILERFSAQQFPDLHSELNLSSLELGDSALYFCASTSGPILGNTIYFGEGSWLTVV.

V and J are TRBV9 and TRBJ2-7; TRBD1 matches at 12 bases. Unmatched junction bases numbered 6, after V lost 4 bases and J lost 4 bases. Germline CDR1 SGDLS, CDR2 YYNGEE. The CDR3 covers 15 residues. The CDR3 here is CASSLGTGGLYEQYF. In nucleotides, the CDR3 is TGTGCCAGCAGCCTAGGGACAGGGGGCTTGTACGAGCAGTACTTC.

The chain couples TRBV5-1 to TRBJ1-6; 10 positions match TRBD1. Trimming took 0 bases from V and 10 from J; bases not matched to a gene: 4. CDR3 length: 15 amino acids. CDR1 SGHRS and CDR2 YFSETQ come from the germline V gene. CDR3 in amino acids: CASSLDGTGASPLHF. In DNA, the CDR3 is TGCGCCAGCAGCTTGGATGGGACAGGGGCCTCACCCCTCCACTTT. The full variable domain, its missing parts supplied by reference TRBV5-1 and TRBJ1-6, is KAGVTQTPRYLIKTRGQQVTLSCSPISGHRSVSWYQQTPGQGLQFLFEYFSETQRNKGNFPGRFSGRQFSNSRSEMNVSTLELGDSALYLCASSLDGTGASPLHFGNGTRLTVT.

The sample holds one count of this clone. V usage is TRBV28 and J usage is TRBJ2-7, with D hard to call. Looked up from germline, CDR1 is MDHEN and CDR2 is SYDVKM. Trimming stripped 11 bases from V and 1 base from J, with 18 bases between. CDR3 length: 14 amino acids. The CDR3 loop reads CASIAASRSYEQYF. CDR3 coding DNA: TGTGCCTCAATCGCGGCATCCCGGTCCTACGAGCAGTACTTC.

This chain joins TRBV18 and TRBJ1-5, with 7 bases that match TRBD1. The V and J ends lost 5 bases and 2 bases, in that order; junction bases with no gene match: 6. Germline CDR1 and CDR2: KGHSH and LQKENI. The CDR3 has 15 residues. The CDR3 reads CASSNRGEGNQPQHF. CDR3 in DNA: TGTGCCAGCTCAAACAGGGGTGAGGGCAATCAGCCCCAGCATTTT.

The gene calls are TRBV4-2 and TRBJ2-1, with D tentatively TRBD1 (6 bases). V was trimmed by 0 bases and J by 5 bases, leaving 11 bases between them. The CDR3 length is 15 residues. Per germline, CDR1 LGHNA and CDR2 YNFKEQ. The CDR3 DNA follows: TGTGCCAGCAGCCAAGATAGGGGGACCAACAATGAGCAGTTCTTC. Its protein is CASSQDRGTNNEQFF.

The rearrangement links TRBV6-5 to TRBJ1-2; TRBD1 aligns across 7 bases. The CDR3 is 15 residues long. Germline V CDR1 and CDR2: MNHEY, SVGAGI. V lost 0 bases, J lost 4 bases, and 5 bases stayed unmatched. The CDR3 loop is CASSYSSTGVYGYTF. The CDR3 nucleotides are TGTGCCAGCAGTTACTCTAGTACAGGGGTCTATGGCTACACCTTC.

The CDR3 is CASSLAMTGRGNSPLHF. The DNA of the CDR3 is TGCGCCAGCAGCTTGGCCATGACAGGGCGGGGTAATTCACCCCTCCACTTT. The chain recombines TRBV5-1 with TRBJ1-6; 7 nucleotides agree with TRBD1. V was pared by 0 bases and J by 6 bases, with 9 bases of the junction left unmatched. Germline CDR1 reads SGHRS; CDR2 reads YFSETQ. The CDR3 is made up of 17 amino acids.

The chain carries TRBV5-6 and TRBJ1-4, with D uncertain. This CDR3 is built from 15 residues. Trimming removed 4 bases from V and 4 bases from J, with 14 bases in between. Germline V gene sequence: CDR1 SGHDT, CDR2 YYEEEE. The CDR3 spells CASSASTGYNEKLFF. For the CDR3, the DNA is TGTGCCAGCAGCGCGAGTACGGGGTATAATGAAAAACTGTTTTTT.

The rearrangement joins TRBV10-3 to TRBJ2-7; 10 bases line up with TRBD1. There are 14 residues in the CDR3. Germline V gene lookup returns CDR1 ENHRY and CDR2 SYGVKD. J was trimmed by 5 bases and V by 5 bases; bases with no gene match: 6. The CDR3 spells CAISKGQGRDEQYF. The CDR3 DNA follows: TGTGCCATCAGTAAGGGACAGGGGCGCGACGAGCAGTACTTC.

This chain uses TRBV28 with TRBJ1-2; maybe TRBD1 (5 bases). Germline CDR1 and CDR2: MDHEN and SYDVKM. Deletions cut 7 bases from V and 7 bases from J, with 19 bases between. The length of the CDR3 is 14 residues. Here the CDR3 reads CASTHGAGTGGYTF. In nucleotides, the CDR3 is TGTGCCAGCACGCATGGGGCGGGGACCGGTGGCTACACCTTC.

In this sample, this clone turned up a few times. This chain uses TRBV7-9 with TRBJ2-5; 8 bases agree with TRBD2. Trimming cost V 3 bases and J 5 bases; bases outside gene matches: 8. The CDR3 is 15 residues long. Germline loops: CDR1 SEHNR, CDR2 FQNEAQ (reference sequence). The CDR3, as DNA: TGTGCCAGCAGCTTCGGGACTAGTGGTCTGGAGACCCAGTACTTC. The encoded protein is CASSFGTSGLETQYF.

The chain links TRBV30 to TRBJ1-5, with a weak D call TRBD1 (6 bases). The V gene lost 3 bases and the J gene lost 4 bases, with 7 bases spanning the gap. CDR3 length equals 12 residues. Germline V gene sequence: CDR1 GTSNPN, CDR2 SVGIG (reference sequence). The CDR3: CAWSQGNQPQHF. The CDR3 region has the DNA TGTGCCTGGAGCCAGGGGAATCAGCCCCAGCATTTT.

This sequence joins TRBV28 and TRBJ1-6; D call uncertain. This CDR3 region has 17 residues. Germline V lookup: CDR1 MDHEN, CDR2 SYDVKM. Trimming stripped 4 bases from V and 10 bases from J, with 23 bases between. This CDR3 is CASSSPGGSMSGSPLHF. The CDR3 DNA follows: TGTGCCAGCAGTTCCCCCGGCGGGTCCATGTCTGGGTCACCCCTCCACTTT.

The rearrangement joins TRBV6-4 to TRBJ1-2; 10 nucleotides line up with TRBD1. CDR1 is MRHNA and CDR2 is SNTAGT in the germline V gene. V gave up 3 bases and J gave up 3 bases; unmatched junction bases: 1. The CDR3 extends over 14 amino acids. In nucleotides, the CDR3 is TGTGCCAGCAGTGAAGGGACAGGGGACTATGGCTACACCTTC. Translation gives CASSEGTGDYGYTF.

The chain carries TRBV7-2 and TRBJ1-5; D gene unclear. The CDR3 runs 13 residues. Trimming cost V 4 bases and J 0 bases, with 4 bases left between them. Germline V gene lookup returns CDR1 SGHTA and CDR2 FQGNSA. DNA of the CDR3: TGTGCCAGCAGCTCTTATAGCAATCAGCCCCAGCATTTT. Residues: CASSSYSNQPQHF.

The chain carries TRBV9 and TRBJ2-3; D remains ambiguous. The germline gives CDR1 SGDLS, CDR2 YYNGEE. V dropped 0 bases and J dropped 0 bases, with 8 bases sitting between them. CDR3 length equals 15 residues. CDR3 coding DNA: TGTGCCAGCAGCGTAGAGCTCTTTAGCACAGATACGCAGTATTTT. Residues: CASSVELFSTDTQYF.

The chain combines TRBV7-2 with TRBJ1-2; a possible D gene is TRBD1 (6 bases). There are 15 residues in the CDR3. Looked up from germline, CDR1 is SGHTA and CDR2 is FQGNSA. Trimming left V 5 bases short and J 7 bases short, with 20 bases between. CDR3 sequence (DNA): TGTGCCAGCAGCGGAGACTCCACAGGGTTTGGTGGCTACACCTTC. Its protein is CASSGDSTGFGGYTF.

The rearrangement links TRBV19 to TRBJ1-2; D perhaps matches TRBD1 (5 bases). The CDR3 contains 13 residues. Germline CDR1 reads LNHDA; CDR2 reads SQIVND (reference sequence). Trimming removed 5 bases at V and 5 bases at J, with 12 bases between. The CDR3 coding sequence is TGTGCCAGTAGTTTAACGGGGGATTATGGCTACACCTTC. Its protein product is CASSLTGDYGYTF.

The chain uses TRBV5-5 and TRBJ1-1; D is possibly TRBD1 (5 bases). CDR3 length: 12 amino acids. V dropped 3 bases and J dropped 11 bases, with 14 bases sitting between them. Germline CDR1 reads SGHKS; CDR2 reads YYEKEE (reference sequence). The CDR3 is CASSSKAGRAFF. In DNA, the CDR3 is TGTGCCAGCAGCTCTAAGGCAGGGCGTGCTTTCTTT.

The chain combines TRBV11-2 with TRBJ1-2; D possibly corresponds to TRBD1 (5 bases). The CDR3 is 15 residues long. Deletions cut 0 bases from V and 6 bases from J, with 14 bases between. Germline CDR1 reads SGHAT; CDR2 reads FQNNGV. In DNA, the CDR3 is TGTGCCAGCAGCTTAGACCCGGCAGGGCTCGATGGCTACACCTTC. Residues: CASSLDPAGLDGYTF.

The chain couples TRBV7-2 to TRBJ2-7; 7 nucleotides agree with TRBD2. After removal of 6 bases from V and 2 bases from J, the junction contained 13 bases not matched to a gene. The CDR3 is 16 amino acids. The germline gives CDR1 SGHTA, CDR2 FQGNSA. The chain's CDR3 is CASSPPSAGAPYEQYF. As DNA, the CDR3 is TGTGCCAGCAGTCCTCCTAGCGCGGGAGCCCCCTACGAGCAGTACTTC.

The rearrangement joins TRBV29-1 to TRBJ1-1; 8 nucleotides line up with TRBD1. Trimming removed 5 bases from V and 5 bases from J; junction bases left unmatched: 10. CDR3 length: 14 amino acids. From germline, CDR1 is SQVTM and CDR2 ANQGSEA. The CDR3 DNA is TGCAGCGTTCGTCGGGGAACAGGGGGAACTGAAGCTTTCTTT. Translated, it gives CSVRRGTGGTEAFF.

The V and J genes are TRBV3-1 (or the pseudogene TRBV3-2) and TRBJ2-2; perhaps TRBD1 as D (5 bases). Per the germline V gene, CDR1 is LGHDT and CDR2 is YNNKEL (reference sequence). This CDR3 is 16 amino acids long. Trimming took 1 base from V and 6 from J, leaving 15 bases between them. The CDR3 region has the DNA TGTGCCAGCAGCCAAGGCTCCAGGGATAGATCCGGGGAGCTGTTTTTT. Its protein product is CASSQGSRDRSGELFF.

The rearrangement uses TRBV6-5 and TRBJ2-2; D may be TRBD1 (5 bases). Trimming pared 7 bases from V and 3 bases from J, leaving 12 bases between. This CDR3 region has 14 residues. Looked up from germline, CDR1 is MNHEY and CDR2 is SVGAGI. The CDR3 nucleotides are TGTGCCAGCACCAGGGAAGTGTACACCGGGGAGCTGTTTTTT. It is translated as CASTREVYTGELFF.